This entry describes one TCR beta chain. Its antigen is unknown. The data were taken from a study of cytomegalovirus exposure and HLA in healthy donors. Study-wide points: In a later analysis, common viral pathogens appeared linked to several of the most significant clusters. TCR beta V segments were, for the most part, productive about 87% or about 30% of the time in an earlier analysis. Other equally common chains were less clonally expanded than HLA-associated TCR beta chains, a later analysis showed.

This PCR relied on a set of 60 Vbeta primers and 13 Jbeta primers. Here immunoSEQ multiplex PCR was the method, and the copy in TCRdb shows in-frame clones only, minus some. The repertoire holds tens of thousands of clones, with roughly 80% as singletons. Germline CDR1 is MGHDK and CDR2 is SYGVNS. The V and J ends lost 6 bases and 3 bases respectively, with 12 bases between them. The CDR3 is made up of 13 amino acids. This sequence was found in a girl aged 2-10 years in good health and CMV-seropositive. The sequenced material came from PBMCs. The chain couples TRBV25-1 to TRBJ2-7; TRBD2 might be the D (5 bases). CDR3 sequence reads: CASRADNDYEQYF. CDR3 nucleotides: TGTGCCAGCAGAGCGGATAACGACTACGAGCAGTACTTC.